This T cell receptor (beta chain) was sequenced during a study of T-cell memory formation after mild COVID-19 (dated by TCRdb to about 2021). The study in broad terms: TCR sequence clusters from the two donors were found to be largely donor specific. Longitudinal TCRalpha and TCRbeta repertoire sequencing tracked T-cell clones expanding and contracting after mild COVID-19 in a couple of donors. Two young, previously healthy adult volunteers made up the cohort, one male and one female.

On this clonotype itself: Its specific antigen is unknown. No base quality values were provided; no much bigger clone lies one nucleotide off.

V loses 6 bases, J loses 6 bases, and the germline ends lie 12 bases apart. The CDR3 sequence holds 11 residues, the cysteine and phenylalanine included. Left in the record is the CDR3 DNA by itself, 33 bases read in frame from the first base. CDR1 and CDR2, per the germline V gene (reference sequence), are DFQATT and SNEGSKA. TCRdb names Illumina NovaSeq 6000 as the instrument used. cDNA libraries for TCRalpha and TCRbeta were prepared by 5'RACE using constant-segment primers, with sample barcodes and unique molecular identifiers added. RNA was extracted from every sample with Trizol reagent. Amplification of the libraries took two PCR steps, and the second step added a second sample barcode plus Illumina TruSeq adapters. Sequencing of the libraries was done on an Illumina NovaSeq, producing 2 x 150 bp paired-end reads. The paper's data handling went like this. With migec v1.2.7, reads were demultiplexed and then collapsed into UMI-guided consensus sequences. Using mixcr v2.1.11, UMI consensuses were aligned to TRA and TRB V and J templates and then assembled into clonotypes. Expanded or contracted clonotypes were those called significant by both edgeR and NoisET, with noise models trained on biological replicates. edgeR calls used a false discovery rate-adjusted p below 0.01 and a log2 fold-change threshold of 1. As an exploratory analysis of dynamics, PCA with hierarchical clustering was applied to max-normalized trajectories of the 1000 most abundant clonotypes. Each responding clone was given a CD4 or CD8 phenotype based on the CD4+ and CD8+ repertoires, which had been sequenced separately. TCRdb trimmed the raw reads at Q25, called clones with MiXCR and kept productive beta chains. Identical CDR3 protein sequences are pooled into one entry, listed with their most common genes and DNA. Clone size and V and J calls follow TCRdb, not the original study. The sample table records a few hundred thousand distinct CDR3 sequences; roughly 25% of these occur just once. The ten largest clones take up 12% of the sample.

Overall results and qualifications from the work: The detection of some responding clones in pre-infection memory suggests that pre-existing cross-reactive memory T cells joined the SARS-CoV-2 response. The second-wave clones that peaked on day 37 were not confirmed to be SARS-CoV-2 specific. From day 15 to 85, contracting clones showed balanced CD4/CD8 phenotypes, whereas a second wave of clones that expanded from day 15 to 37 leaned towards CD4+. Only a couple of mild cases were covered by the study, and larger cohorts that include severe cases with pre-infection samples were considered necessary. Contracting CD4+ clones were found mainly in CM and EM memory subsets, while CD8+ clones were enriched in EMRA.

Ficoll-Paque density gradient centrifugation was used to isolate PBMCs. The receptor comes from an adult woman who had mild COVID-19 (a few samples of this study predate the infection). The sample titles of this study are shuffled in the database, so cell type and time point are left out; the donor was told from shared clones. Sample: PBMCs or a T cell subset sorted from them (not recorded which). Here the chain combines TRBV20-1 and TRBJ2-7, with the D assignment possibly TRBD1 or TRBD2, given 5 matching bases for each. The sequenced DNA: TGCAGTGCGCAGGGACCCCGCGAGCAGTACTTC. Translation gives CSAQGPREQYF.